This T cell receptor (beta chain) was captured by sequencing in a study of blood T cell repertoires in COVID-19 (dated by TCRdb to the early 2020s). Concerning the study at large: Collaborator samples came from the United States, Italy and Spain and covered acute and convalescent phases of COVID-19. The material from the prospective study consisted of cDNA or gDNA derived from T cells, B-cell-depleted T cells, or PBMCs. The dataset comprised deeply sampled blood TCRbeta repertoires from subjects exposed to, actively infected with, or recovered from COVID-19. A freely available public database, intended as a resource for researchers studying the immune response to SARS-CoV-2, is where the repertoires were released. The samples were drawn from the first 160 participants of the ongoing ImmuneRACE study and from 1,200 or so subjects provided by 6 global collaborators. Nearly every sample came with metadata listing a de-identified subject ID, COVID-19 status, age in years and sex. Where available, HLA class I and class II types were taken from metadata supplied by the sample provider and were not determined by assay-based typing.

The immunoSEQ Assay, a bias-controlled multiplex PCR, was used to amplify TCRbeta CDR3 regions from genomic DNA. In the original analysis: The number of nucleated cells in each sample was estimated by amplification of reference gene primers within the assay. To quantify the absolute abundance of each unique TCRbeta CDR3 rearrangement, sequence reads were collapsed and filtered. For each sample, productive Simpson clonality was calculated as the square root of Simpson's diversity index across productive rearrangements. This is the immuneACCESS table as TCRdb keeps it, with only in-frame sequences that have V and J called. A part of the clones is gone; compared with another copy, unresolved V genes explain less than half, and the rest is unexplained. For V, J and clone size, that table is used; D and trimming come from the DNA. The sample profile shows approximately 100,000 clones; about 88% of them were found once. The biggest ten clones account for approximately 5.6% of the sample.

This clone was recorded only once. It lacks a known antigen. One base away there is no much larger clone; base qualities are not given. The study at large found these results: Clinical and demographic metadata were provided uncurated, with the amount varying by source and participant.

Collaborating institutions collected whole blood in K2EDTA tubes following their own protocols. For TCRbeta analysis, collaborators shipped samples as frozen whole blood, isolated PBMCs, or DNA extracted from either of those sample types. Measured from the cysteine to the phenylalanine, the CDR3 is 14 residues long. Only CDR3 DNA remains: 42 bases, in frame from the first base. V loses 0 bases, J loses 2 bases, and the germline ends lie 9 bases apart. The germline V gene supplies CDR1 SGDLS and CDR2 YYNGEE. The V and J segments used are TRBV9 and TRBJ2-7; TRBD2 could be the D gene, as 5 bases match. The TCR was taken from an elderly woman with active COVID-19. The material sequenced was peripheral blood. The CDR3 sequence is CASSVGSATYEQYF. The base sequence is TGTGCCAGCAGCGTAGGTAGCGCCACCTACGAGCAGTACTTC.